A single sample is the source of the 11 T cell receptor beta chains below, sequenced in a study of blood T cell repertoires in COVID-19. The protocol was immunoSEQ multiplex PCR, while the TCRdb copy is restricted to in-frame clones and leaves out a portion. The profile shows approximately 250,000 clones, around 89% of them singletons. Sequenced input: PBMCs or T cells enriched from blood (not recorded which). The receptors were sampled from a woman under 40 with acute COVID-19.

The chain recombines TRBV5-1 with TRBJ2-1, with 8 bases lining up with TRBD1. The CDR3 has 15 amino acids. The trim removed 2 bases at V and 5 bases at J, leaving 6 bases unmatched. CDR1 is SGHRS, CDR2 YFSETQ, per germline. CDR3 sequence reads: CASSFMTGADNEQFF. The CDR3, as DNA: TGCGCCAGCAGCTTTATGACAGGGGCGGACAATGAGCAGTTCTTC.

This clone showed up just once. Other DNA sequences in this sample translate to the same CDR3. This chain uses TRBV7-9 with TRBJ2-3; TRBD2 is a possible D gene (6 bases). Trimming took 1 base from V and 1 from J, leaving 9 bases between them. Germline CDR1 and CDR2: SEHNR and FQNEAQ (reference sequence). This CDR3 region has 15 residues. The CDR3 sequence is CASSLVGGGTDTQYF. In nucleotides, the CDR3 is TGTGCCAGCAGCTTAGTGGGAGGAGGCACAGATACGCAGTATTTT.

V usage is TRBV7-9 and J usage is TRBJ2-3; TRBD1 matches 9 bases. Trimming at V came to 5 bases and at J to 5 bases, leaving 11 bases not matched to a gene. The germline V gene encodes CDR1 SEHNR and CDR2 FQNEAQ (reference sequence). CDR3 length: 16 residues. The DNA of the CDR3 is TGTGCCAGCAGCCCCGGGACAGGGATCGATGGAGATACGCAGTATTTT. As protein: CASSPGTGIDGDTQYF. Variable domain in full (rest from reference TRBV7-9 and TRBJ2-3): DTGVSQNPRHKITKRGQNVTFRCDPISEHNRLYWYRQTLGQGPEFLTYFQNEAQLEKSRLLSDRFSAERPKGSFSTLEIQRTEQGDSAMYLCASSPGTGIDGDTQYFGPGTRLTVL.

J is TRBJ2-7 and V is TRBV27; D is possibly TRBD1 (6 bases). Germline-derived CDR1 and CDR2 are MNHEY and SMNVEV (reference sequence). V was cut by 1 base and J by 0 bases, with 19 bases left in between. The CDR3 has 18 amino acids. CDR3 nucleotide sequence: TGTGCCAGCAGTTTATTTTGGTCGGTACAAGGGGGCTCCTACGAGCAGTACTTC. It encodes CASSLFWSVQGGSYEQYF.

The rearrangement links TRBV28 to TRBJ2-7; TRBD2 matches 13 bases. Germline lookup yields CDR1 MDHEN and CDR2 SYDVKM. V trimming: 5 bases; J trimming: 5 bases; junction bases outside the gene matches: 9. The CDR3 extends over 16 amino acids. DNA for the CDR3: TGTGCCAGCAGTCTTGGGACTAGCGGGATTTTCAACGAGCAGTACTTC. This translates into CASSLGTSGIFNEQYF. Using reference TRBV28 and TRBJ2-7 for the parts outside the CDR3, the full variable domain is DVKVTQSSRYLVKRTGEKVFLECVQDMDHENMFWYRQDPGLGLRLIYFSYDVKMKEKGDIPEGYSVSREKKERFSLILESASTNQTSMYLCASSLGTSGIFNEQYFGPGTRLTVT.

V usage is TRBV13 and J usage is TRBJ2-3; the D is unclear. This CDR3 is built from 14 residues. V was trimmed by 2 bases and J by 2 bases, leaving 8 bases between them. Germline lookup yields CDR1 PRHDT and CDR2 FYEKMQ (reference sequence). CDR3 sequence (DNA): TGTGCCAGCAGCTTACGCAGTCTCACAGATACGCAGTATTTT. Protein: CASSLRSLTDTQYF.

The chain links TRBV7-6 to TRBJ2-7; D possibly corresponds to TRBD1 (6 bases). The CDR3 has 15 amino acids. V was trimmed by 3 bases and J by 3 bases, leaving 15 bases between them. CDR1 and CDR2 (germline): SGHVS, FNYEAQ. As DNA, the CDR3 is TGTGCCAGCAGCTTGGAGACCGGGACAAACTACGAGCAGTACTTC. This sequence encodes CASSLETGTNYEQYF.

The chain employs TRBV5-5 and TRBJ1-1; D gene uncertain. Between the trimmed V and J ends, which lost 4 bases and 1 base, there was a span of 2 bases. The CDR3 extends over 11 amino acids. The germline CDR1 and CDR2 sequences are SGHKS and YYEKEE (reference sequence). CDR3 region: CASSQNTEAFF. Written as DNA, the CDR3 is TGTGCCAGCAGCCAGAACACTGAAGCTTTCTTT.

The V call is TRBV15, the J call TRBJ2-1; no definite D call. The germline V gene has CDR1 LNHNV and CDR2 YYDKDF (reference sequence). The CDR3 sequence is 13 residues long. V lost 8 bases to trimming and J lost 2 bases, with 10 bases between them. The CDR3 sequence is CATDSVAYNEQFF. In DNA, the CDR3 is TGTGCCACCGATTCGGTAGCCTACAATGAGCAGTTCTTC.

The CDR3 sequence is CASSLVGLGSNNEQFF. CDR3 nucleotides: TGTGCCAGCAGTTTAGTGGGACTAGGCTCAAACAATGAGCAGTTCTTC. The genes are TRBV27 and TRBJ2-1, with 8 bases identical to TRBD2. The V and J ends lost 2 bases and 5 bases, in that order; junction bases with no gene match: 8. Looked up from germline, CDR1 is MNHEY and CDR2 is SMNVEV (reference sequence). The CDR3 sequence is 16 residues long.

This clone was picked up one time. In DNA, the CDR3 is TGTGCCAGTAGTCCCCAGGGACAGGGGTCCTACAATGAGCAGTTCTTC. Its protein is CASSPQGQGSYNEQFF. V gene TRBV19 combines with J gene TRBJ2-1; 10 nucleotides match TRBD1. V gave up 5 bases and J gave up 1 base; unmatched junction bases: 5. The CDR3 has 16 amino acids. Germline CDR1 LNHDA, CDR2 SQIVND (reference sequence).